This T cell receptor beta chain originates from a study of T-cell memory formation after mild COVID-19. The wider study: TCR clustering was largely donor specific. Study observations and caveats: The study detected some responding clones in pre-infection memory, suggesting cross-reactive memory joined. Researchers report contracting CD4+ clones mostly in CM and EM, with CD8+ clones in EMRA.

CDR3 size: 13 residues. CDR1 and CDR2 from the germline V gene are SGDLS and YYNGEE. Trimming pared 4 bases from V and 7 bases from J, leaving 12 bases between. TCR alpha and TCR beta cDNA libraries carrying sample barcodes and UMIs were produced by 5'RACE using constant-segment primers. TCRdb called the 5' RACE reads again in MiXCR, with one record for every CDR3 protein. The table has 400,000 or so distinct CDR3 sequences, roughly 20% seen once. A word on this clonotype: No antigen is known for it.

The TCR sequence derives from an adult woman who had mild COVID-19 (a few samples of this study predate the infection). Cell type and time point are not known. This rearrangement joins TRBV9 to TRBJ1-5; unclear D gene. Sequenced: PBMCs or a T cell subset sorted from them (not recorded which). CDR3 amino acids: CASSPNEGQPQHF. The CDR3 DNA follows: TGTGCCAGCAGCCCCAATGAGGGCCAGCCCCAGCATTTT.